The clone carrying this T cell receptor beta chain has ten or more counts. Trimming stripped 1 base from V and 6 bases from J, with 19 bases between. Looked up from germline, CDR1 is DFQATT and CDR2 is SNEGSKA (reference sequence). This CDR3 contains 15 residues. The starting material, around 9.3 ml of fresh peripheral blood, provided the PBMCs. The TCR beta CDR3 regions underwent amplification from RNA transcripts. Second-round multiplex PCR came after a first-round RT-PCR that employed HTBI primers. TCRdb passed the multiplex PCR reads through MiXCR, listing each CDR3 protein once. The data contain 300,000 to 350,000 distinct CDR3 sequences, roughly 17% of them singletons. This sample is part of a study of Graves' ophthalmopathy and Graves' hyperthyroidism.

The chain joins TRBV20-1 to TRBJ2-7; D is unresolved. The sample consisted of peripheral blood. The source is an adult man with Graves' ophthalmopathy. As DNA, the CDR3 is TGCAGTGCTAGAGTCGCCGGCTATCTAGACGGCGAGCAGTACTTC. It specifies CSARVAGYLDGEQYF.